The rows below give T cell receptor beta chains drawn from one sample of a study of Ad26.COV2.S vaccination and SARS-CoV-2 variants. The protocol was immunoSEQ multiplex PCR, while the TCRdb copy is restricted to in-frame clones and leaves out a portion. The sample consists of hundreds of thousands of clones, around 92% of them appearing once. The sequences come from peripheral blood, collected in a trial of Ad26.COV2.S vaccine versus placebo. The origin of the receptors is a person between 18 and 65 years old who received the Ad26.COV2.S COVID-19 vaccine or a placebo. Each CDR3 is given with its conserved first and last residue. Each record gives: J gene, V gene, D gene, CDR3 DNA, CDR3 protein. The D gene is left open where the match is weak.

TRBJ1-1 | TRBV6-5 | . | TGTGCCAGCAGTTACCGGTTGAACACTGAAGCTTTCTTT | CASSYRLNTEAFF
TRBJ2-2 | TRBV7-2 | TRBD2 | TGTGCCAGCAGATCCACTAGCGGGGGCACCGGGGAGCTGTTTTTT | CASRSTSGGTGELFF
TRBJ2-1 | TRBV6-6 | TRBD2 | TGTGCCAGCAGTACGAGCGGGGGAAGGGTCAATGAGCAGTTCTTC | CASSTSGGRVNEQFF
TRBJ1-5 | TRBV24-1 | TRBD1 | TGTGCCACCAGTGCGGGGACAGGGGGCGAACCCCAGCATTTT | CATSAGTGGEPQHF
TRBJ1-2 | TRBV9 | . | TGTGCCAGCAGCGTAGCATCCGACGGGGGCTATGGCTACACCTTC | CASSVASDGGYGYTF
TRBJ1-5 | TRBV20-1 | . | TGCAGTGCTAGTGGGGGGAGCAATCAGCCCCAGCATTTT | CSASGGSNQPQHF
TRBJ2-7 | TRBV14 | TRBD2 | TGTGCCAGCAGCCAAGATAGCGGGTGGGGCGTCGAGCAGTACTTC | CASSQDSGWGVEQYF
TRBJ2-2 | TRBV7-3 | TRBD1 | TGTGCCAGCAGCGCGTTAGGACAGGGCGCCGGGGAGCTGTTTTTT | CASSALGQGAGELFF
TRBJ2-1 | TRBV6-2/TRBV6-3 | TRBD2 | TGTGCCAGCAGTTACTCTCTCCTAGCGGGTAAGAATGAGCAGTTCTTC | CASSYSLLAGKNEQFF
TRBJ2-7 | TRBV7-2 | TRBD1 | TGTGCCAGCAGCTTAGGAGGGACAGCCCTCTACGAGCAGTACTTC | CASSLGGTALYEQYF